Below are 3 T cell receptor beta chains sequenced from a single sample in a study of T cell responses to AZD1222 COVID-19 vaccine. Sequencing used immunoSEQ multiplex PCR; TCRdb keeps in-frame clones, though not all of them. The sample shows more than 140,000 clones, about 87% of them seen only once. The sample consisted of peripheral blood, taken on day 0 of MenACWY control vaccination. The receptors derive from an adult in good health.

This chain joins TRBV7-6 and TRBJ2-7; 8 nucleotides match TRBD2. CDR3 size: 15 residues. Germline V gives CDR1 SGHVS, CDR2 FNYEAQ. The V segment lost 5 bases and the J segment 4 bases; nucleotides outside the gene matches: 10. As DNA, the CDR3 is TGTGCCAGCAGCCGGGGGACTAGAAGCCCGTACGAGCAGTACTTC. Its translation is CASSRGTRSPYEQYF. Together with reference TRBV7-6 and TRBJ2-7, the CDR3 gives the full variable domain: GAGVSQSPRYKVTKRGQDVALRCDPISGHVSLYWYRQALGQGPEFLTYFNYEAQQDKSGLPNDRFSAERPEGSISTLTIQRTEQRDSAMYRCASSRGTRSPYEQYFGPGTRLTVT.

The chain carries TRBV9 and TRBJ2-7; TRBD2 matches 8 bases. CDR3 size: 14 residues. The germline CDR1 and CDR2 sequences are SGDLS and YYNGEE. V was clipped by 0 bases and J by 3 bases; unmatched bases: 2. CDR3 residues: CASSVESGSYEQYF. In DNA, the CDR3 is TGTGCCAGCAGCGTAGAAAGCGGGAGCTACGAGCAGTACTTC.

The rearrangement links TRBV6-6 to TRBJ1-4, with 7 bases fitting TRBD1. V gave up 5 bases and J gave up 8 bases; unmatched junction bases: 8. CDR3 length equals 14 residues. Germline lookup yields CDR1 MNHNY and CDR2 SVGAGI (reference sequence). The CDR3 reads CASSTDRKREKLFF. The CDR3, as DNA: TGTGCCAGCAGTACGGACAGGAAACGGGAAAAACTGTTTTTT.